This TCR beta chain originates from a study of T cell responses to AZD1222 COVID-19 vaccine. Germline CDR1 reads KGHDR; CDR2 reads SFDVKD. V was cut by 4 bases and J by 10 bases, with 15 bases left in between. The CDR3 covers 13 residues. In the case of this clone: Antigen specificity is unknown.

Study-wide results and caveats: Nearly half of spike-specific TCRs reportedly go after variant regions that carry no mutations. The donors showed a predominance of white British ancestry and of females, with possible underestimation of clonal diversity. Repertoires were obtained only post-peak T cell response.

This table comes from immunoSEQ multiplex PCR, and its TCRdb copy is limited to in-frame clones, with some not included. Of more than 85,000 clones detected, about 90% appear once; the ten largest clones hold roughly 5.3%. V and J are TRBV24-1 and TRBJ1-2; D remains ambiguous. Sequences were derived from peripheral blood, sampled on day 0 of AZD1222 vaccination. The clonotype was recovered from an adult in good health. Written as DNA, the CDR3 is TGTGCCACCAGTGAAAAGGTTTCAGGCCACTACACCTTC. This sequence encodes CATSEKVSGHYTF.